This T cell receptor (beta chain) stems from a study of glioma-infiltrating T cells. Study as a whole: Glioblastomas were WHO grade IV, sampled at first diagnosis; low-grade were grade II. About 1 million peripheral T cells were targeted at roughly 4.5- to 10-fold coverage. Study-wide results and limits: A blood CDR3 motif signature was depleted in highly divergent patients. CDR3 overlap between tissue and blood was very small.

This CDR3 region has 17 residues. Trimming at V came to 1 base and at J to 1 base, leaving 8 bases not matched to a gene. Germline-derived CDR1 and CDR2 are MNHEY and SVGEGT. As concerns this clonotype: The antigen remains undetermined.

TCR alpha and beta CDR3 regions were amplified from RNA using iRepertoire nested multiplex PCR. TCRdb passed the multiplex PCR reads through MiXCR, listing each CDR3 protein once. The table shows around 390,000 distinct CDR3 sequences, with about two fifths occurring only once. The chain links TRBV6-2 or TRBV6-3 to TRBJ2-3; TRBD2 matches at 7 bases. This receptor was obtained from a human donor with low-grade glioma or glioblastoma, undergoing nonglioma brain surgery, or in good health (not recorded which). The sample was glioma tissue, nonneoplastic brain tissue, or PBMCs (not recorded which). The CDR3 DNA reads as TGTGCCAGCAGTTACTGGAGGAGCGGGGACGGCACAGATACGCAGTATTTT. Translating gives CASSYWRSGDGTDTQYF.